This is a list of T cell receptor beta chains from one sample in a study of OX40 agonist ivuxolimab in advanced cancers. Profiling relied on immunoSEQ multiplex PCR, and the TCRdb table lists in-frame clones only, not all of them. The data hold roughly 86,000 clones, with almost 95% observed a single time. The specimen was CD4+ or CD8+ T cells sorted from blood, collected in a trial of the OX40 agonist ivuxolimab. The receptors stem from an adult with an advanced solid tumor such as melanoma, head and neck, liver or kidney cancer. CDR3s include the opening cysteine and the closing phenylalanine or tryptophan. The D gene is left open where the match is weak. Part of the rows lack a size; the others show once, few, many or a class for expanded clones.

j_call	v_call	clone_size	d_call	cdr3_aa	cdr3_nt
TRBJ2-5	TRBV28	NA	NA	CASSPRAGRGGETQYF	TGTGCCAGCAGTCCTAGGGCGGGCAGGGGAGGGGAGACCCAGTACTTC
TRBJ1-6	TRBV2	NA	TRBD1	CASSMTGVDSPLHF	TGTGCCAGCAGTATGACAGGGGTAGACTCACCCCTCCACTTT
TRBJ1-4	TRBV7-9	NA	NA	CASSLGGSQRGLFF	TGTGCCAGCAGCTTAGGGGGATCACAAAGGGGACTGTTTTTT
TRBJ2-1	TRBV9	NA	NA	CASSVLTTNNEQFF	TGTGCCAGCAGCGTTCTTACTACAAACAATGAGCAGTTCTTC
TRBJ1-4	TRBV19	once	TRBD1	CASSRSGQPNEKLFF	TGTGCCAGTAGTCGATCGGGACAGCCTAATGAAAAACTGTTTTTT
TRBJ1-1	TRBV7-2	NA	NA	CASTNRGGWNTEAFF	TGTGCCAGCACCAATAGAGGGGGGTGGAACACTGAAGCTTTCTTT
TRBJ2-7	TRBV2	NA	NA	CASGTTYEQYF	TGTGCCAGCGGGACCACCTACGAGCAGTACTTC
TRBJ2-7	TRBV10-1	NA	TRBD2	CASSESEAGAGEQYF	TGCGCCAGCAGTGAGTCGGAGGCGGGAGCGGGCGAGCAGTACTTC
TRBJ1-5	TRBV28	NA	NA	CASSLRQPVPQHF	TGTGCCAGCAGTTTGAGACAGCCAGTTCCCCAGCATTTT
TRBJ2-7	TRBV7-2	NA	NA	CASSPREPTEIYF	TGTGCCAGCAGCCCCCGGGAACCGACGGAAATCTACTTC
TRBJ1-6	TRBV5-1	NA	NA	CASSLQPDNSPLHF	TGCGCCAGCAGCTTACAGCCTGATAATTCACCCCTCCACTTT
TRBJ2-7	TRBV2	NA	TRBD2	CASSVPGTSGTYEQYF	TGTGCCAGCAGTGTTCCCGGGACTAGCGGTACCTACGAGCAGTACTTC
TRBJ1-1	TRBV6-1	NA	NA	CASSELGPNTEAFF	TGTGCCAGCAGTGAGCTAGGACCGAACACTGAAGCTTTCTTT
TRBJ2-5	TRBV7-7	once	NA	CASSFGAGLRETQYF	TGTGCTAGCAGCTTTGGGGCGGGGCTGAGGGAGACCCAGTACTTC
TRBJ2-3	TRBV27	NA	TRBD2	CASSDGGSTDTQYF	TGTGCCAGCAGCGACGGGGGGAGCACAGATACGCAGTATTTT
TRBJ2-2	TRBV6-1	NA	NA	CASSEAVRTFSTGELFF	TGTGCCAGCAGTGAAGCAGTGAGAACCTTCTCAACCGGGGAGCTGTTTTTT
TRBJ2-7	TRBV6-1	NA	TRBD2	CASSARLAGTPYEQYF	TGTGCCAGCAGTGCCCGACTAGCGGGGACTCCCTACGAGCAGTACTTC
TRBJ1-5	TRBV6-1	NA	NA	CASSPVRSNQPQHF	TGTGCCAGCAGTCCCGTGAGGAGCAATCAGCCCCAGCATTTT
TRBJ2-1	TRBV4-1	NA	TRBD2	CASSPGGSGRWNEQFF	TGCGCCAGCAGCCCGGGGGGTAGCGGGAGATGGAATGAGCAGTTCTTC
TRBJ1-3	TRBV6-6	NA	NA	CASSSGLLHGNTIYF	TGTGCCAGCAGTTCGGGACTTCTACATGGAAACACCATATATTTT
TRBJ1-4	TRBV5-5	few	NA	CASSLAGGNNEKLFF	TGTGCCAGCAGCTTGGCGGGAGGGAATAATGAAAAACTGTTTTTT
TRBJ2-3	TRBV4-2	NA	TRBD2	CASSQDPGGPDTQYF	TGTGCCAGCAGCCAAGATCCGGGGGGGCCAGATACGCAGTATTTT
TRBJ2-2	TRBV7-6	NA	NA	CASSPRGGMDGGELFF	TGTGCCAGCAGCCCCCGCGGCGGGATGGACGGCGGGGAGCTGTTTTTT
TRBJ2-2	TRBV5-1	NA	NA	CASSLLSVTGELFF	TGCGCCAGCAGCTTGCTATCGGTTACCGGGGAGCTGTTTTTT
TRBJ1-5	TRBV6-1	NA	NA	CASREGGHSNQPQHF	TGTGCCAGCCGCGAAGGGGGGCATAGCAATCAGCCCCAGCATTTT
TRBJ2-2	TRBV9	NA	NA	CASSVGGRTGELFF	TGTGCCAGCAGCGTAGGGGGCCGCACCGGGGAGCTGTTTTTT
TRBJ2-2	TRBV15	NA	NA	CATSPRPSIGELFF	TGTGCCACCAGCCCCCGACCCTCCATCGGGGAGCTGTTTTTT
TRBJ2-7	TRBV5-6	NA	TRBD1	CASSLRPGQSYEQYF	TGTGCCAGCAGCTTGCGTCCGGGACAGTCCTACGAGCAGTACTTC
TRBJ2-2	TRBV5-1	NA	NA	CASSPSARGRGSPELFF	TGCGCCAGCAGCCCATCCGCGCGGGGGCGGGGGTCTCCGGAGCTGTTTTTT
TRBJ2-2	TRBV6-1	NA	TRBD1	CASSLQGPTGELFF	TGTGCCAGCAGCCTACAGGGGCCGACCGGGGAGCTGTTTTTT
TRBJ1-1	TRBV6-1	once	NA	CASSEGLGRMNTEAFF	TGTGCCAGCAGTGAAGGGTTGGGAAGGATGAACACTGAAGCTTTCTTT
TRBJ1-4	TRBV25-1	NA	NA	CASSETGTAEKLFF	TGTGCCAGCAGTGAAACAGGGACCGCTGAAAAACTGTTTTTT
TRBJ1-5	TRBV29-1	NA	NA	CSVRGGFNQPQHF	TGCAGCGTTCGTGGGGGGTTCAATCAGCCCCAGCATTTT
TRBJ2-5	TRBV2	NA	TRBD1	CASTWTGGGETQYF	TGTGCCAGCACTTGGACAGGGGGCGGAGAGACCCAGTACTTC
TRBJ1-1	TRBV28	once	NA	CASTVDDREAFF	TGTGCCAGCACCGTTGACGACCGTGAAGCTTTCTTT
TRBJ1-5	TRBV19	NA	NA	CASSLLGELFPGNQPQHF	TGTGCCAGTAGCCTATTAGGGGAGTTGTTTCCGGGCAATCAGCCCCAGCATTTT
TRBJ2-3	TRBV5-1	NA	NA	CASSPYTDTQYF	TGCGCCAGCAGCCCCTACACAGATACGCAGTATTTT
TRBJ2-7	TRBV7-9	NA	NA	CASSNHGGGYEQYF	TGTGCCAGCAGCAACCACGGGGGCGGCTACGAGCAGTACTTC
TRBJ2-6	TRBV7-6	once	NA	CASSPTNGANVLTF	TGTGCCAGCAGCCCCACTAATGGGGCCAACGTCCTGACTTTC
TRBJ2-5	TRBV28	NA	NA	CASNREGQTQYF	TGTGCCAGCAACAGGGAGGGTCAGACCCAGTACTTC
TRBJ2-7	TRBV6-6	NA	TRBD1	CASRDSGGSFYEQYF	TGTGCCAGCAGAGATTCAGGGGGCTCTTTCTACGAGCAGTACTTC
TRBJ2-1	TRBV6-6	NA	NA	CASSYDSKSSYNEQFF	TGTGCCAGCAGTTATGACTCTAAGAGCTCCTACAATGAGCAGTTCTTC
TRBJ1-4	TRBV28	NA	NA	CASGVATNEKLFF	TGTGCCAGCGGAGTTGCAACTAATGAAAAACTGTTTTTT
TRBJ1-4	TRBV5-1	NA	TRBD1	CASSLRQGGEKLFF	TGCGCCAGCAGCTTAAGACAGGGAGGCGAAAAACTGTTTTTT
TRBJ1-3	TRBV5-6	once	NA	CASSLVGNTIYF	TGTGCCAGCAGCTTGGTAGGAAACACCATATATTTT
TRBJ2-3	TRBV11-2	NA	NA	CASSPSATDTQYF	TGTGCCAGCAGCCCCTCGGCGACAGATACGCAGTATTTT
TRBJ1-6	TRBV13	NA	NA	CASSLQGIDSPLHF	TGTGCCAGCAGCCTCCAGGGGATTGATTCACCCCTCCACTTT
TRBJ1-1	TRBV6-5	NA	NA	CASISGTPNTEAFF	TGTGCCTCGATCAGCGGGACGCCGAACACTGAAGCTTTCTTT
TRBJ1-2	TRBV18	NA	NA	CASSPQGVNYGYTF	TGTGCCAGCTCACCACAGGGGGTTAACTATGGCTACACCTTC
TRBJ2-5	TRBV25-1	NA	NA	CASSEPGQKLTQYF	TGTGCCAGCAGTGAACCCGGACAGAAACTGACCCAGTACTTC
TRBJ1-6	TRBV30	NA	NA	CAWNDQGKDSPLHF	TGTGCCTGGAATGACCAGGGGAAGGATTCACCCCTCCACTTT
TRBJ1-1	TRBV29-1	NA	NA	CSVERDLNTEAFF	TGCAGCGTTGAGCGGGACCTGAACACTGAAGCTTTCTTT